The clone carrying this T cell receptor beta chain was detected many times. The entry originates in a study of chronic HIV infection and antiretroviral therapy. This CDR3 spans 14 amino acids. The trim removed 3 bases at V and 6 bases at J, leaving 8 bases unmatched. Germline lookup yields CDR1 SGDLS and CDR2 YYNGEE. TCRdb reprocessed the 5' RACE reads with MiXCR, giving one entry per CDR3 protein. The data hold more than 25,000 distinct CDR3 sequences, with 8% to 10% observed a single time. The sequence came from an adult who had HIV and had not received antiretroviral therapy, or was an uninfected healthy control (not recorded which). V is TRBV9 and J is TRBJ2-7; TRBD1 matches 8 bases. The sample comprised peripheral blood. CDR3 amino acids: CASSGTGKVGEQYF. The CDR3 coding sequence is TGTGCCAGCAGCGGGACAGGGAAGGTCGGCGAGCAGTACTTC.